Shown below are 30 T cell receptor beta chains from a single sample sequenced in a study of Ad26.COV2.S vaccination and SARS-CoV-2 variants. TCRdb keeps only in-frame clones here, not all; method: immunoSEQ multiplex PCR. The repertoire consists of roughly 500,000 clones, with around nine tenths occurring once and the leading ten covering 9.5% to 15%. Indicated treatment: roughly 19 received Ad26.COV2.S at low or high dose, single or two shots; roughly 5 received placebo; per-sample allocation not given. Sample collection was performed on day 63 after the first vaccine or placebo injection. The sample here was peripheral blood, taken in a trial of Ad26.COV2.S vaccine versus placebo. The receptors shown here come from a person between 18 and 60 years old who received the Ad26.COV2.S COVID-19 vaccine or a placebo.

The chain joins TRBV7-6 to TRBJ2-1; 11 bases align to TRBD2. J gave up 7 bases and V 0 bases, and 5 bases lay outside the gene matches. The CDR3 is 16 residues long. The germline V gene has CDR1 SGHVS and CDR2 FNYEAQ. The DNA for the CDR3 is TGTGCCAGCAGCTTAGCGCTAGCGGGAGGAGCGAATGAGCAGTTCTTC. Translation: CASSLALAGGANEQFF.

This clone was observed a few times. J is TRBJ1-6 and V is TRBV6-1; D not resolved. CDR1 MNHNS and CDR2 SASEGT come from the germline V gene. CDR3 length: 13 amino acids. The V end was cut by 3 bases, the J end by 6 bases, with 6 bases between. Written as DNA, the CDR3 is TGTGCCAGCAGTGATCGTGTTAATTCACCCCTCCACTTT. It specifies CASSDRVNSPLHF.

The V gene is TRBV18, the J gene TRBJ2-3; D is undetermined. Trimming cost V 3 bases and J 6 bases, with 10 bases left between them. CDR3 size: 13 residues. Germline-derived CDR1 and CDR2 are KGHSH and LQKENI. Written as DNA, the CDR3 is TGTGCCAGCTCACCTCGAGAGGCCGATACGCAGTATTTT. Its translation is CASSPREADTQYF.

In this sample, this clone turned up a few times. The chain links TRBV10-1 to TRBJ2-7, with D uncertain. The ends were cut back, 3 bases at V and 3 bases at J, with 9 bases in the middle. Germline V gene data show CDR1 as WNHNN and CDR2 as SYGVQD (reference sequence). The length of the CDR3 is 13 residues. The CDR3 DNA reads as TGCGCCAGCAGTGATACTGGCTTCTACGAGCAGTACTTC. Translation: CASSDTGFYEQYF.

The rearrangement uses TRBV7-2 and TRBJ2-1; 12 bases align to TRBD1. V shed 6 bases, J shed 7 bases, and the junction held 4 bases outside the gene matches. The CDR3 sequence is 14 residues long. Germline values: CDR1 SGHTA, CDR2 FQGNSA. The CDR3, as DNA: TGTGCCAGCAGGGGACAGGGGGCTTGGAATGAGCAGTTCTTC. This sequence encodes CASRGQGAWNEQFF.

The chain combines TRBV6-6 with TRBJ2-7; 9 nucleotides line up with TRBD1. CDR1 MNHNY and CDR2 SVGAGI come from the germline V gene (reference sequence). Losses at the gene ends were 5 bases for V and 6 bases for J; bases not matched to a gene: 8. This CDR3 has 14 residues. The CDR3, as DNA: TGTGCCAGCAGTCCCGGGACAGGGATCCGCGAGCAGTACTTC. Translating gives CASSPGTGIREQYF.

The rearrangement links TRBV6-2 or TRBV6-3 to TRBJ1-1; possibly TRBD1 for D (5 bases). V gave up 0 bases and J gave up 7 bases, with 15 bases separating them. This CDR3 has 15 amino acids. Germline loops: CDR1 MNHEY, CDR2 SVGEGT. CDR3 nucleotides: TGTGCCAGCAGTTACTCCGGGGTTGGGACTGGTGAAGCTTTCTTT. Translated, it gives CASSYSGVGTGEAFF.

The sample holds a few counts of this clone. This chain links TRBV28 with TRBJ1-6, with D perhaps matching TRBD1 (6 bases). Trimming took 5 bases from V and 4 from J, leaving 12 bases between them. CDR3 size: 15 residues. CDR1 and CDR2 (germline): MDHEN, SYDVKM. The CDR3 nucleotides read TGTGCCAGCAGTCCAGGGGTAGGGTATAATTCACCCCTCCACTTT. This gives the protein CASSPGVGYNSPLHF.

The chain is built from TRBV28 and TRBJ2-4; D is perhaps TRBD1 or TRBD2 (5 bases each). The CDR3 is 14 residues long. V shed 5 bases and J shed 0 bases, with 8 bases lying between them. Germline V gene sequence: CDR1 MDHEN, CDR2 SYDVKM. The CDR3 is CASSPGTAKNIQYF. The CDR3 DNA sequence: TGTGCCAGCAGTCCCGGGACAGCCAAAAACATTCAGTACTTC. Full variable domain (missing parts from reference TRBV28 and TRBJ2-4): DVKVTQSSRYLVKRTGEKVFLECVQDMDHENMFWYRQDPGLGLRLIYFSYDVKMKEKGDIPEGYSVSREKKERFSLILESASTNQTSMYLCASSPGTAKNIQYFGAGTRLSVL.

This chain uses TRBV4-2 with TRBJ2-3, with TRBD2 matching 9 bases. This CDR3 has 21 amino acids. V dropped 3 bases and J dropped 0; count of bases not matched to a gene: 19. From germline, CDR1 is LGHNA and CDR2 YNFKEQ. Here the CDR3 reads CASSHLTRARREGFSTDTQYF. The CDR3 nucleotides are TGTGCCAGCAGCCACCTCACTAGGGCTAGGCGGGAGGGATTTAGCACAGATACGCAGTATTTT.

The chain links TRBV7-2 to TRBJ2-7; no clear D gene. The CDR3 has 12 residues. Germline loops: CDR1 SGHTA, CDR2 FQGNSA. V was pared by 1 base and J by 7 bases, with 8 bases between. The CDR3 coding sequence is TGTGCCAGCAGCTTAGTTACCGGGGAGCAGTACTTC. Its translation is CASSLVTGEQYF.

This rearrangement joins TRBV11-1 to TRBJ2-1; no firm D call. There are 13 residues in the CDR3. The germline V gene encodes CDR1 SGHAT and CDR2 FQDESV (reference sequence). V was pared by 0 bases and J by 10 bases, with 10 bases between. This chain's CDR3 is CASSLAVLGEQFF. CDR3 DNA sequence: TGTGCCAGCAGCTTAGCTGTCCTTGGAGAGCAGTTCTTC.

V usage is TRBV7-9 and J usage is TRBJ1-1; D is unresolved. V was clipped by 2 bases and J by 5 bases, with 9 bases between them. Germline CDR1 SEHNR, CDR2 FQNEAQ (reference sequence). There are 13 residues in the CDR3. The CDR3 loop is CASSLTTRTEAFF. The CDR3 coding sequence is TGTGCCAGCAGCTTAACGACGAGGACTGAAGCTTTCTTT.

V is TRBV10-3 and J is TRBJ1-1; possible D gene TRBD1, 5 bases. The germline CDR1 and CDR2 sequences are ENHRY and SYGVKD. With 2 bases removed from V and 1 base from J, the gap between germline ends came to 11 bases. The CDR3 is made up of 15 amino acids. CDR3 amino acids: CAISEGHRSNTEAFF. In DNA form, the CDR3 reads TGTGCCATCAGTGAGGGGCACAGGTCGAACACTGAAGCTTTCTTT.

CDR3 in DNA: TGTGCCAGCAGCTTTCAGCGGAGCCAATACAATGAGCAGTTCTTC. Translated, it gives CASSFQRSQYNEQFF. V is TRBV7-2 and J is TRBJ2-1; a weak D match, TRBD2 (5 bases). CDR1 is SGHTA and CDR2 is FQGNSA in the germline V gene. The CDR3 totals 15 residues. V lost 3 bases and J 4 bases, leaving 13 bases between the germline ends.

The rearrangement links TRBV6-6 to TRBJ2-1; TRBD2 agrees at 11 bases. J gave up 2 bases and V 5 bases, and 5 bases lay outside the gene matches. CDR1 is MNHNY, CDR2 SVGAGI, per germline (reference sequence). This CDR3 region has 16 residues. The chain's CDR3 is CASSPTSGRPYNEQFF. The DNA of the CDR3 is TGTGCCAGCAGTCCTACTAGCGGGAGACCCTACAATGAGCAGTTCTTC.

The V gene is TRBV30, the J gene TRBJ2-7; perhaps D is TRBD1 or TRBD2 (5 bases each). V lost 0 bases, J lost 3 bases, and 9 bases lay in between. In germline, CDR1 is GTSNPN, CDR2 SVGIG (reference sequence). This CDR3 is 13 amino acids long. The CDR3 nucleotides read TGTGCCTGGAGTGTCGGGGCCTACTACGAGCAGTACTTC. Translating it yields CAWSVGAYYEQYF.

V usage is TRBV18 and J usage is TRBJ1-3, with D hard to call. The V gene's germline CDR1 is KGHSH and CDR2 LQKENI. The ends were cut back, 6 bases at V and 2 bases at J, with 11 bases in the middle. This CDR3 contains 14 residues. The CDR3 sequence is CASSRMMPGNTIYF. The CDR3 coding sequence is TGTGCCAGCTCCCGCATGATGCCTGGAAACACCATATATTTT.

CDR3 sequence (DNA): TGCAGCGTTGTGGGGCCTTTCTTT. Residues: CSVVGPFF. The rearrangement joins TRBV29-1 to TRBJ1-1, with D maybe TRBD1 (5 bases). The CDR3 is 8 residues long. CDR1 is SQVTM and CDR2 is ANQGSEA in the germline V gene. V lost 4 bases and J 12 bases, leaving 6 bases between the germline ends.

This clone was recorded only once. The chain combines TRBV6-5 with TRBJ2-1; 7 nucleotides align to TRBD1. The V gene end was trimmed by 6 bases and the J gene end by 4 bases; junction bases not matched to a gene: 6. Germline CDR1 reads MNHEY; CDR2 reads SVGAGI. CDR3 length: 14 residues. This CDR3 is CASRPQGPYNEQFF. The CDR3 DNA reads TGTGCCAGCAGGCCACAGGGGCCTTACAATGAGCAGTTCTTC.

This chain joins TRBV7-3 and TRBJ2-7; D might be TRBD1 (5 bases). The CDR3 extends over 13 amino acids. Germline V lookup: CDR1 SGHTA, CDR2 FQGTGA. The V end lost 5 bases, the J end lost 4 bases, and 12 bases lay between the germline ends. CDR3 loop: CASSLNAGYEQYF. The CDR3 DNA reads as TGTGCCAGCAGCCTAAACGCAGGGTACGAGCAGTACTTC.

This clone was counted between two and nine times. The gene calls are TRBV29-1 and TRBJ1-1; D might be TRBD1 (6 bases). Germline V gives CDR1 SQVTM, CDR2 ANQGSEA. V was trimmed by 7 bases and J by 4 bases, leaving 13 bases between them. The CDR3 length is 12 residues. The CDR3 spells CSARGGSTEAFF. As DNA, the CDR3 is TGCAGCGCCCGAGGGGGTTCCACTGAAGCTTTCTTT.

The rearrangement links TRBV12-5 to TRBJ2-4, with a weak D call TRBD1 (5 bases). Trimming took 0 bases from V and 3 from J, leaving 18 bases between them. The CDR3 runs 18 residues. Germline CDR1 is LGHNT and CDR2 is FRNRAP. The CDR3 DNA is TGTGCTAGTGGTTTGGTACAGTCAGGGCGAGAGGTCAAAAACATTCAGTACTTC. This sequence encodes CASGLVQSGREVKNIQYF.

The V gene is TRBV2, the J gene TRBJ2-1; maybe TRBD2 (6 bases). The CDR3 totals 15 residues. The V gene lost 3 bases and the J gene lost 2 bases, with 11 bases spanning the gap. In germline, CDR1 is SNHLY, CDR2 FYNNEI. In nucleotides, the CDR3 is TGTGCCAGCAGTGAGGGGACTGTAACCTACAATGAGCAGTTCTTC. Its translation is CASSEGTVTYNEQFF.

This clone appeared once. Other DNA sequences in this specimen translate into the identical CDR3. The V gene is TRBV6-2 or TRBV6-3, the J gene TRBJ1-5; D remains unclear. The V and J ends lost 0 bases and 2 bases respectively, with 5 bases between them. This CDR3 spans 14 amino acids. Germline V gives CDR1 MNHEY, CDR2 SVGEGT. The CDR3, as DNA: TGTGCCAGCAGTTACTCGAGGGGCAATCAGCCCCAGCATTTT. It codes for CASSYSRGNQPQHF.

The V call is TRBV30, the J call TRBJ2-1; D unresolved. Trimming pared 1 base from V and 9 bases from J, leaving 10 bases between. CDR1 and CDR2 from the germline V gene are GTSNPN and SVGIG (reference sequence). The CDR3 covers 12 residues. CDR3 sequence (DNA): TGTGCCTGGAGTGAGAAGAAGGGTGAGCAGTTCTTC. Its protein is CAWSEKKGEQFF.

The V and J genes are TRBV12-3 or TRBV12-4 and TRBJ2-7, with D uncertain. This CDR3 comprises 12 residues. V was clipped by 9 bases and J by 6 bases, with 15 bases between them. The CDR3 nucleotides are TGTGCCAGTGTTGGCCTTCTCCCCGAGCAGTACTTC. This sequence encodes CASVGLLPEQYF.

V gene TRBV6-2 or TRBV6-3 combines with J gene TRBJ2-2; possible D gene TRBD1, 5 bases. CDR3 length: 14 amino acids. Germline CDR1 reads MNHEY; CDR2 reads SVGEGT. V lost 4 bases and J lost 5, with 11 bases in between. The CDR3 spells CASSSTRATGELFF. The CDR3, as DNA: TGTGCCAGCAGTTCCACCAGGGCGACCGGGGAGCTGTTTTTT.

V and J are TRBV9 and TRBJ1-3, with D maybe TRBD1 (6 bases). Germline CDR1 is SGDLS and CDR2 is YYNGEE. V lost 3 bases and J 2 bases, leaving 15 bases between the germline ends. This CDR3 comprises 16 residues. CDR3 sequence (DNA): TGTGCCAGCAGCGCCGTACAGGGTTTCACTGGAAACACCATATATTTT. Its protein is CASSAVQGFTGNTIYF. The whole variable domain, remainder taken from reference TRBV9 and TRBJ1-3, is DSGVTQTPKHLITATGQRVTLRCSPRSGDLSVYWYQQSLDQGLQFLIQYYNGEERAKGNILERFSAQQFPDLHSELNLSSLELGDSALYFCASSAVQGFTGNTIYFGEGSWLTVV.

V gene TRBV21-1 combines with J gene TRBJ2-2; no DNA check was done on the table's D call, TRBD1. TRBV21-1 constitutes a pseudogene. CDR3 size: 18 residues. In nucleotides, the CDR3 is TGTGCCAGCAGCAAAGCGCTTTACGGCAGGTCGGCCACCGGGGAGCTGTTTTTT. This translates into CASSKALYGRSATGELFF.